This is a list of T cell receptor beta chains from one sample in a study of siplizumab effects on memory and regulatory T cells. Libraries were prepared by immunoSEQ multiplex PCR; TCRdb keeps only in-frame clonotypes and omits some of them. The table has about 82,000 clones, roughly 87% seen once. What was sequenced was Tregs sorted from blood. Receptor source: a human donor in good health. Each CDR3 is given with its conserved first and last residue. The order of the fields is CDR3 DNA, CDR3 protein, J gene, clone size, V gene, D gene. D genes are given only for firm matches. Size values are once, few and many counts, or a class for expanded clones, and some rows have none.

TGTGCCTGGAGGGCGACAGGGGCTCAGCCCCAGCATTTT | CAWRATGAQPQHF | TRBJ1-5 | once | TRBV30 | TRBD1
TGTGCCAGCAGTTCCTTGCAGGGGCTCTACCAAGAGACCCAGTACTTC | CASSSLQGLYQETQYF | TRBJ2-5 | . | TRBV27 | .
TGTGCCAGCAGTCCGGGACAGGTATGGCCTTTCTTT | CASSPGQVWPFF | TRBJ1-1 | . | TRBV6-1 | TRBD1
TGTGCCAGCACCCCTACGACAGGGCCTCGCTACACCTTC | CASTPTTGPRYTF | TRBJ1-2 | . | TRBV7-9 | TRBD1
TGTGCCAGCACTAACGACAGGGCCATGGCTGGAAACACCATATATTTT | CASTNDRAMAGNTIYF | TRBJ1-3 | . | TRBV7-9 | TRBD1
TGCGCCAGCAGCCCGGGACTAGCGGGGTATCAAGAGACCCAGTACTTC | CASSPGLAGYQETQYF | TRBJ2-5 | . | TRBV4-3 | TRBD2
TGTGCCAGCAGCTTAGTGGGCGGGGGTAGGGTCTTC | CASSLVGGGRVF | TRBJ2-1 | . | TRBV7-2 | TRBD2
TGTGCCAGCAGTTTCGTGGGAGATACGCAGTATTTT | CASSFVGDTQYF | TRBJ2-3 | once | TRBV7-6 | .
TGTGCTAGTGGTTTGGTACTGTTGGATACGCAGTATTTT | CASGLVLLDTQYF | TRBJ2-3 | . | TRBV12-5 | .
TGTGCCAGCAGCTTCGGCCAGGACGGGAACATTCAGTACTTC | CASSFGQDGNIQYF | TRBJ2-4 | . | TRBV7-9 | .
TGTGCCAGCAGCTTTGGTCAGGTGACCTACGAGCAGTACTTC | CASSFGQVTYEQYF | TRBJ2-7 | . | TRBV5-4 | .
TGTGCCAGCTCACCACGAGGCGGAGCCACCTCTTCTCAGACTAACTATGGCTACACCTTC | CASSPRGGATSSQTNYGYTF | TRBJ1-2 | many | TRBV18 | .
TGTGCCAGCAGCCGGGACCTGAACACCGGGGAGCTGTTTTTT | CASSRDLNTGELFF | TRBJ2-2 | . | TRBV4-2 | .
TGCGCCAGCAGTCCCAGCGGGGGGACCTACAATGAGCAGTTCTTC | CASSPSGGTYNEQFF | TRBJ2-1 | . | TRBV10-1 | TRBD2
TGCGCCAGCAGTCGACAGGGGGCCCGCACTGAAGCTTTCTTT | CASSRQGARTEAFF | TRBJ1-1 | . | TRBV5-1 | TRBD1
TGTGCCAGTAGCCAAGACGGCCTGATGTACTTC | CASSQDGLMYF | TRBJ2-7 | . | TRBV19 | .
TGTGCCAGTCGTTGGGGGGTTACTGAAGCTTTCTTT | CASRWGVTEAFF | TRBJ1-1 | . | TRBV19 | .
TGTGCCAGCAGACCGACTTCAGGGGGCTACGAGCAGTACTTC | CASRPTSGGYEQYF | TRBJ2-7 | . | TRBV2 | TRBD1
TGTGCCAGCAGCCCCGAGCGGGGGCCAACCCTGAGGGCCCAGTACTTC | CASSPERGPTLRAQYF | TRBJ2-5 | . | TRBV9 | TRBD2
TGTGCCAGCAGTTTATCGGAGGGTCGGGAAAAACTGTTTTTT | CASSLSEGREKLFF | TRBJ1-4 | . | TRBV28 | .
TGTGCCATCGGGGGACAGGGGTCCGGAAACACCATATATTTT | CAIGGQGSGNTIYF | TRBJ1-3 | . | TRBV10-3 | TRBD1
TGTGCCAGCAGCGGGACTAGCGGGGGGAGCTCCTACAATGAGCAGTTCTTC | CASSGTSGGSSYNEQFF | TRBJ2-1 | . | TRBV9 | TRBD2
TGCGCCAGCAGCCGCCAAACCCGGGGGGCTGGTGCCGGCACCGGGGAGCTGTTTTTT | CASSRQTRGAGAGTGELFF | TRBJ2-2 | . | TRBV4-1 | .
TGTGCCAGCAGCTTCTCCGGGGGGCCCACCGGGGAGCTGTTTTTT | CASSFSGGPTGELFF | TRBJ2-2 | . | TRBV5-7 | .
TGTGCCGCACGTGACAGGCGGACTGAAGCTTTCTTT | CAARDRRTEAFF | TRBJ1-1 | . | TRBV10-3 | .
TGTGCCTGGAGTCAGGGACAGCTAACGGGAGGCTACACCTTC | CAWSQGQLTGGYTF | TRBJ1-2 | . | TRBV30 | TRBD1
TGCAGTGCTCAGACAGAGACCCAGTACTTC | CSAQTETQYF | TRBJ2-5 | . | TRBV20-1 | .
TGTGCCAGTAGTATAAGGACGGGGAATCAGCCCCAGCATTTT | CASSIRTGNQPQHF | TRBJ1-5 | . | TRBV19 | .
TGTGCCAGCAGCTTAAACAGGGAAGAGACCCAGTACTTC | CASSLNREETQYF | TRBJ2-5 | . | TRBV7-3 | .
TGTGCCAGCAGTATCGACAGGCTGATCGGGGAGCTGTTTTTT | CASSIDRLIGELFF | TRBJ2-2 | . | TRBV6-6 | .
TGTGCCAGTAGTATGACAGGCGGAAACACCATATATTTT | CASSMTGGNTIYF | TRBJ1-3 | . | TRBV19 | .
TGTGCCAGTAGTCGGGACATGGCCTTGAACACTGAAGCTTTCTTT | CASSRDMALNTEAFF | TRBJ1-1 | . | TRBV19 | .
TGTGCCAGCAGGGTAACTAGCGGGGGCTACAATGAGCAGTTCTTC | CASRVTSGGYNEQFF | TRBJ2-1 | few | TRBV2 | TRBD2
TGTGCCAGCAGTTCATACTACGAGCAGTACTTC | CASSSYYEQYF | TRBJ2-7 | . | TRBV28 | .
TGTGCCAGCACGGGGGAGGGTTACGAGCAGTACTTC | CASTGEGYEQYF | TRBJ2-7 | . | TRBV2 | TRBD2
TGTGCCAGCAGCCCCCGGGGCTCCTACGAGCAGTACTTC | CASSPRGSYEQYF | TRBJ2-7 | . | TRBV6-5 | .
TGTGCCAGTAGTACGAGACAGAGTCTGAACTATGGCTACACCTTC | CASSTRQSLNYGYTF | TRBJ1-2 | . | TRBV19 | .
TGTGCCAGCAGTTCACCACCGGGACAGGGAACCGGGGAGCTGTTTTTT | CASSSPPGQGTGELFF | TRBJ2-2 | . | TRBV27 | TRBD1
TGTGCCAGCAGCCAAGTGGCTGACACCGGGGAGCTGTTTTTT | CASSQVADTGELFF | TRBJ2-2 | . | TRBV4-2 | .
TGTGCCAGCAGCCCCGGGGGGGGCAGAAACACCATATATTTT | CASSPGGGRNTIYF | TRBJ1-3 | . | TRBV7-8 | .
TGCGCCAGCGGACTCGCGGGGTATGGCTACACCTTC | CASGLAGYGYTF | TRBJ1-2 | . | TRBV5-1 | .
TGTGCCAGCGGGCCCCGGGGTGAAAAACTGTTTTTT | CASGPRGEKLFF | TRBJ1-4 | . | TRBV6-5 | .
TGTGCCAGCAGCCTACTAGCGGATGAGCAGTTCTTC | CASSLLADEQFF | TRBJ2-1 | . | TRBV6-6 | TRBD2
TGTGCCAGCAGTCACAGGGAAACTGAAGCTTTCTTT | CASSHRETEAFF | TRBJ1-1 | . | TRBV6-6 | .
TGTGCCAGCAGCTTGGATATTAAGGGTGGTTACACTGAAGCTTTCTTT | CASSLDIKGGYTEAFF | TRBJ1-1 | . | TRBV5-4 | .